This T cell receptor beta chain was recovered during a study of blood T cell repertoires in COVID-19. Across the study: COVID-19 samples from acute and convalescent phases originated in the United States, Italy and Spain. In each case, the material was cDNA or gDNA derived from T cells, B-cell-depleted T cells, or PBMCs.

Per the study methods: It was from reference gene primer amplification that nucleated cell counts were estimated. Some clones are missing from TCRdb's copy, which holds only in-frame ones; the method was immunoSEQ multiplex PCR. The DNA was the basis for D and trimming; V, J and clone size are from that table. The sample has 250,000 to 350,000 clones, 75% to 90% seen once; the top ten hold about 3%. This clone was detected only once. This CDR3 comprises 15 residues. V lost 3 bases to trimming and J lost 10 bases; unmatched junction nucleotides: 4. The germline V gene encodes CDR1 MDHEN and CDR2 SYDVKM.

The sequencing sample was made of peripheral blood. The TCR comes from a woman aged 25 to 39 with active or convalescent COVID-19. The rearrangement joins TRBV28 to TRBJ1-6, with 12 bases matching TRBD1. The CDR3 DNA follows: TGTGCCAGCAGTTTCCGGGACAGGGGGCAATCACCCCTCCACTTT. Protein product: CASSFRDRGQSPLHF.